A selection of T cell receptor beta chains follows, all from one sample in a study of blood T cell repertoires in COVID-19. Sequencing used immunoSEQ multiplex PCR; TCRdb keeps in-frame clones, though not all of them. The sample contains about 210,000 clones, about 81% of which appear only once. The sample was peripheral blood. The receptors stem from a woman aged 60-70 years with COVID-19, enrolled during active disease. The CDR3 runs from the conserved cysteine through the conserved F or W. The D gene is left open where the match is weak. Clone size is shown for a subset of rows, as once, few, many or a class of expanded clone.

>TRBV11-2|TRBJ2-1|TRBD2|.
CASSLEARGGRSPYNEQFF
TGTGCCAGCAGCTTAGAGGCGCGGGGGGGCCGTAGTCCCTACAATGAGCAGTTCTTC
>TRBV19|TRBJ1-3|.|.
CASSISSETGNTIYF
TGTGCCAGTAGTATATCCTCGGAGACTGGAAACACCATATATTTT
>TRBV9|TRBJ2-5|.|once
CASSLQTRFEETQYF
TGTGCCAGCAGCCTGCAGACTAGATTTGAAGAGACCCAGTACTTC
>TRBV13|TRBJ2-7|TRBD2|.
CASSFGLAGGQPYEQYF
TGTGCCAGCAGCTTCGGACTAGCGGGAGGCCAGCCCTACGAGCAGTACTTC
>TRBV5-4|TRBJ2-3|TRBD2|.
CASSSSGTTLAGRLYTQYF
TGTGCCAGCAGCTCGTCCGGGACGACACTAGCGGGACGCCTTTATACGCAGTATTTT
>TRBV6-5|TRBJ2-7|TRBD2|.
CASRAGTNEQYF
TGTGCCAGCAGAGCCGGGACTAACGAGCAGTACTTC
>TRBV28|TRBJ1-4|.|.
CASSSEKGHEKLFF
TGTGCCAGCAGTTCGGAGAAGGGGCATGAAAAACTGTTTTTT
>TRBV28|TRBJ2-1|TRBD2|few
CASSPAPGLAALRSSYNEQFF
TGTGCCAGCAGTCCGGCCCCGGGACTAGCGGCCCTGAGAAGCTCCTACAATGAGCAGTTCTTC
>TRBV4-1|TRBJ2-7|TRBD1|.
CASSQEQGARGWHF
TGCGCCAGCAGCCAAGAACAGGGGGCGAGGGGGTGGCACTTC
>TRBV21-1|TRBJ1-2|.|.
CASSKGGTQGNYGYTF
TGTGCCAGCAGCAAAGGGGGAACACAGGGAAACTATGGCTACACCTTC
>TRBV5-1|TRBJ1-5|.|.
CASRNSFNQPQHF
TGCGCCAGCAGGAATAGTTTTAATCAGCCCCAGCATTTT
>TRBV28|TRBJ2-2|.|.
CASSLVQGWAGELFF
TGTGCCAGCAGTTTGGTCCAGGGGTGGGCCGGGGAGCTGTTTTTT
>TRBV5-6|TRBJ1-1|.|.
CASSRDRRPANTEAFF
TGTGCCAGCAGCCGCGACAGGCGACCTGCGAACACTGAAGCTTTCTTT
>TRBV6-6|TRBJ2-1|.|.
CASRPPPLARGDEQFF
TGTGCCAGCAGACCACCCCCCCTAGCGAGAGGTGATGAGCAGTTCTTC
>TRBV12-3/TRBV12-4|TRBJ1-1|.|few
CASSFQRTEAFF
TGTGCCAGCAGTTTTCAGCGAACTGAAGCTTTCTTT
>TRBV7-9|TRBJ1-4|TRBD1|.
CASSNRDRENEKLFF
TGTGCCAGCAGCAACAGGGACAGGGAAAATGAAAAACTGTTTTTT
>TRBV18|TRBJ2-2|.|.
CASSPPQGSTGELFF
TGTGCCAGCTCACCACCCCAGGGGAGCACCGGGGAGCTGTTTTTT
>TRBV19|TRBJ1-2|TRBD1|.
CASSTRTGGWGYTF
TGTGCCAGTAGTACCCGGACAGGGGGCTGGGGCTACACCTTC
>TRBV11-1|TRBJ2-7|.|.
CASSLTGSSYEQYF
TGTGCCAGCAGCTTAACGGGAAGCTCCTACGAGCAGTACTTC
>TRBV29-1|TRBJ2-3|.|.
CSVDGGSGESTDTQYF
TGCAGCGTTGATGGTGGGTCAGGGGAGAGCACAGATACGCAGTATTTT
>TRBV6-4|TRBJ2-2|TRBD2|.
CASSVELADTGELFF
TGTGCCAGCAGTGTCGAGCTAGCGGACACCGGGGAGCTGTTTTTT
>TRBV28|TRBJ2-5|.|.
CASSRGETQYF
TGTGCCAGCAGTCGGGGGGAGACCCAGTACTTC
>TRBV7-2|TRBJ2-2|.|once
CASSSTENTGELFF
TGTGCCAGCAGCTCGACAGAAAACACCGGGGAGCTGTTTTTT
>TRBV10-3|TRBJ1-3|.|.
CAIRDPEGASGNTIYF
TGTGCCATCAGAGACCCGGAGGGCGCCTCTGGAAACACCATATATTTT
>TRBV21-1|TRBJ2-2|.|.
CASSKGGSQNTGELFF
TGTGCCAGCAGCAAAGGAGGCAGTCAGAACACCGGGGAGCTGTTTTTT
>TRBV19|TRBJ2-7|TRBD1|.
CATSGQISSYEQYF
TGTGCCACCTCGGGACAGATAAGCTCCTACGAGCAGTACTTC
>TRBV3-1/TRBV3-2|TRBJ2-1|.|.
CASSQDWRGNEQFF
TGTGCCAGCAGCCAAGATTGGCGGGGTAATGAGCAGTTCTTC
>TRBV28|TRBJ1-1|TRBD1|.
CASRTDRGIMNTEAFF
TGTGCCAGCAGAACGGACAGGGGGATTATGAACACTGAAGCTTTCTTT
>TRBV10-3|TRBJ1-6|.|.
CANRGAVPNSPLHF
TGTGCCAACAGAGGGGCGGTGCCTAATTCACCCCTCCACTTT
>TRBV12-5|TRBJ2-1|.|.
CASGLSSYNEQFF
TGTGCTAGTGGTTTGTCTTCCTACAATGAGCAGTTCTTC
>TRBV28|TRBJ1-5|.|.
CASRLGQPYRNQPQHF
TGTGCCAGCAGACTAGGACAGCCCTATCGGAATCAGCCCCAGCATTTT
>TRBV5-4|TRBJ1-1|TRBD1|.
CASSAGQTKEAFF
TGTGCCAGCAGCGCGGGACAGACAAAAGAAGCTTTCTTT
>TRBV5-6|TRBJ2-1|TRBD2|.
CASSLRASGKSEQFF
TGTGCCAGCAGCTTGAGAGCTAGCGGGAAGAGTGAGCAGTTCTTC
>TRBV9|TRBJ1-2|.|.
CASSVEGYNGYTF
TGTGCCAGCAGCGTAGAGGGGTATAATGGCTACACCTTC
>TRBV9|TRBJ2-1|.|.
CASSVGRSSDNFNEQFF
TGTGCCAGCAGCGTAGGTCGATCTAGCGACAATTTCAATGAGCAGTTCTTC
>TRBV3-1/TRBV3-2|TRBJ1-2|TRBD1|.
CASSQGDRNYGYTF
TGTGCCAGCAGCCAAGGGGACAGGAACTATGGCTACACCTTC
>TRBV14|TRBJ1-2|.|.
CASSHEGRRGVYGYTF
TGTGCCAGCAGCCATGAGGGCCGTCGTGGAGTCTATGGCTACACCTTC
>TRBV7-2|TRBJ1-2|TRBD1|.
CASRTAGTGEVRGVGGYTF
TGTGCCAGCAGAACCGCCGGGACAGGGGAAGTCCGTGGTGTCGGCGGCTACACCTTC
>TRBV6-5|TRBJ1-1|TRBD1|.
CASRIRSDRAVAFF
TGTGCCAGCAGGATTAGGTCAGACAGGGCCGTCGCTTTCTTT
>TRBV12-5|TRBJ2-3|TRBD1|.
CASGLGQSTDTQYF
TGTGCTAGTGGCTTGGGACAGAGCACAGATACGCAGTATTTT
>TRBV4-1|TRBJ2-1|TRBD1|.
CASSQVGTGVVNEQFF
TGCGCCAGCAGCCAAGTCGGGACAGGGGTGGTCAATGAGCAGTTCTTC
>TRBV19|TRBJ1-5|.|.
CASSGQHKTNQPQHF
TGTGCCAGCAGTGGGCAACATAAGACAAATCAGCCCCAGCATTTT
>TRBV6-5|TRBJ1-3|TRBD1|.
CASSPGQEGNTIYF
TGTGCCAGCAGCCCCGGACAGGAGGGAAACACCATATATTTT
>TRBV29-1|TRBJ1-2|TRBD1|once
CSVALTGGDGYTF
TGCAGCGTTGCCCTGACAGGGGGCGATGGCTACACCTTC
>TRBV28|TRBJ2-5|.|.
CASSRRVRETQYF
TGTGCCAGCAGTCGGAGGGTTCGGGAGACCCAGTACTTC
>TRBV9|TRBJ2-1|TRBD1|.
CASSVAHQGAWNEQFF
TGTGCCAGCAGCGTAGCTCATCAGGGGGCATGGAATGAGCAGTTCTTC
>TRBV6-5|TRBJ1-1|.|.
CASRSHRDTEAFF
TGTGCCAGCAGAAGTCACAGGGACACTGAAGCTTTCTTT
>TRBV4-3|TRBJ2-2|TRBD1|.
CASSQGTGTGELFF
TGCGCCAGCAGCCAAGGGACAGGCACCGGGGAGCTGTTTTTT
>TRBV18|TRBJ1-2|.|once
CASSPPGGTDYGYTF
TGTGCCAGCTCACCACCGGGGGGAACGGACTATGGCTACACCTTC
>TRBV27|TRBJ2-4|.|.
CASSSGSKAKNIQYF
TGTGCCAGCAGTTCAGGGTCCAAAGCCAAAAACATTCAGTACTTC
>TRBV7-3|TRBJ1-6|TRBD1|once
CASSAGQTNSPLHF
TGTGCCAGCAGCGCGGGACAGACAAATTCACCCCTCCACTTT
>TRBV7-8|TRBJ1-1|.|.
CASSLVRGQGRMNTEAFF
TGTGCCAGCAGCTTAGTGCGGGGGCAGGGTAGAATGAACACTGAAGCTTTCTTT
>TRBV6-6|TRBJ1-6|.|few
CASSPLGHLNSPLHF
TGTGCCAGCAGCCCATTAGGACACCTTAATTCACCCCTCCACTTT
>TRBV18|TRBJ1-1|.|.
CASSPLGVQNTEAFF
TGTGCCAGCTCACCACTGGGAGTTCAGAACACTGAAGCTTTCTTT
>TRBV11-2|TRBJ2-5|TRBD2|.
CASSSGSRGETQYF
TGTGCCAGCAGCTCGGGGTCGCGGGGGGAGACCCAGTACTTC
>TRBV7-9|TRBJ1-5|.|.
CASSLSNQPQHF
TGTGCCAGCAGCTTATCAAATCAGCCCCAGCATTTT